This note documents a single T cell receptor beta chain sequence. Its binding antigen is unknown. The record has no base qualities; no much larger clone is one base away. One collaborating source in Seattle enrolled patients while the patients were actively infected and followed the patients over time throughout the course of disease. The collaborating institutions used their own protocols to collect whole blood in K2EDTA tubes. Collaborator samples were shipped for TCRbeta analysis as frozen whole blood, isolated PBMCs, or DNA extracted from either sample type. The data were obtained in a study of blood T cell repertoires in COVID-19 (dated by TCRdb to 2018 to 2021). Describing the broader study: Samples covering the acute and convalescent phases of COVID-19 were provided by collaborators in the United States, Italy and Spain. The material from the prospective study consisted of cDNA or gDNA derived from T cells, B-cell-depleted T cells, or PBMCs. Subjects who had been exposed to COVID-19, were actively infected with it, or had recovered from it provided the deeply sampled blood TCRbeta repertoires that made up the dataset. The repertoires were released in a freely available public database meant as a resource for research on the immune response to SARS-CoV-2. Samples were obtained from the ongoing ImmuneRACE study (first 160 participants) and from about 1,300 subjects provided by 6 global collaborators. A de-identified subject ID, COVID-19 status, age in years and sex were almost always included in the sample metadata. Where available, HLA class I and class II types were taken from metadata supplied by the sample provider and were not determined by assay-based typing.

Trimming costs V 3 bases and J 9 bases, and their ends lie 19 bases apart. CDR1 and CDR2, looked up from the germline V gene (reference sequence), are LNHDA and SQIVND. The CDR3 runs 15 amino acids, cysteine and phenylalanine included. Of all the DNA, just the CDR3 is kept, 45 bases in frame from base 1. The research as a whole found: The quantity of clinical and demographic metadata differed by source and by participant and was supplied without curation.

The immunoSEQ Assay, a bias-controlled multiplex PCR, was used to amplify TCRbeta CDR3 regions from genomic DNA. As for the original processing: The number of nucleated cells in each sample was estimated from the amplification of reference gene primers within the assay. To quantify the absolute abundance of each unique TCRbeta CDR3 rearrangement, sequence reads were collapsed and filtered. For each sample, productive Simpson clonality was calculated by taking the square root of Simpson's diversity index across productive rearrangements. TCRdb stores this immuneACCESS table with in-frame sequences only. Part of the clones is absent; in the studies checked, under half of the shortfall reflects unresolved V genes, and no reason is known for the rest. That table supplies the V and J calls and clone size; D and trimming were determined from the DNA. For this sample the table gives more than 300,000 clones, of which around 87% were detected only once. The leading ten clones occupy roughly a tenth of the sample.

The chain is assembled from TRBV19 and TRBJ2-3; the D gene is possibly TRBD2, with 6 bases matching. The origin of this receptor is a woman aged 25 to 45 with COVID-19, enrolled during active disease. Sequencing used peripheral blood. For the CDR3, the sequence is CASSMGGQTRPTQYF. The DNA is TGTGCCAGTAGTATGGGAGGCCAGACGCGTCCCACGCAGTATTTT.